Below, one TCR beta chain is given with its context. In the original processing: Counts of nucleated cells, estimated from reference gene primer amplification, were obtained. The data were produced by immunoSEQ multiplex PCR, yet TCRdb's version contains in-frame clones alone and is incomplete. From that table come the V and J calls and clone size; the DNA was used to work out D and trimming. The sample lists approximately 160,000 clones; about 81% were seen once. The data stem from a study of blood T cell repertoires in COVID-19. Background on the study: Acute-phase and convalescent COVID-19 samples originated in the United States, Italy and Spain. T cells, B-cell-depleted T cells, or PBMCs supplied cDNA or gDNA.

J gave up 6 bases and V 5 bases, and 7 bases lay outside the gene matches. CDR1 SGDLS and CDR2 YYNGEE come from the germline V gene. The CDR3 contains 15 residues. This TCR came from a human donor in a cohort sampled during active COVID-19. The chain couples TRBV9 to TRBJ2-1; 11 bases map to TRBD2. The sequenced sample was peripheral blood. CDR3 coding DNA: TGTGCCAGCAGAGCCGGGACTAGCGGCGGCAATGAGCAGTTCTTC. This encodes CASRAGTSGGNEQFF.